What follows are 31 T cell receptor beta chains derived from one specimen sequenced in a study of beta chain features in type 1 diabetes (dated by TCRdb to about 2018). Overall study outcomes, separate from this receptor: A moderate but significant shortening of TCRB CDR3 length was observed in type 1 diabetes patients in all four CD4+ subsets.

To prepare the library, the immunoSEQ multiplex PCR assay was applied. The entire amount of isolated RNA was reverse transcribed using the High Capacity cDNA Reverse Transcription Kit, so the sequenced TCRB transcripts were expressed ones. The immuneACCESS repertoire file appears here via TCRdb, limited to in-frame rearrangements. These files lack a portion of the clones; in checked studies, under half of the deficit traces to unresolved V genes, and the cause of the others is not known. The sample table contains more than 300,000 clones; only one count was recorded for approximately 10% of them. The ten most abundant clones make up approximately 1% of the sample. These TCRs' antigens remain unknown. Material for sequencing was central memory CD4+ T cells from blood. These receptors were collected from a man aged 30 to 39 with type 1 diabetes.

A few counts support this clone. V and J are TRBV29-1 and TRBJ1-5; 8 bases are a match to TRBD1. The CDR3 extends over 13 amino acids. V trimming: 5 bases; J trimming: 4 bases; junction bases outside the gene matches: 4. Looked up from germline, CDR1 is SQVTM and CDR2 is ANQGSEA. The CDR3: CSVWTGLNQPQHF. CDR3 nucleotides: TGCAGCGTTTGGACAGGGTTGAATCAGCCCCAGCATTTT.

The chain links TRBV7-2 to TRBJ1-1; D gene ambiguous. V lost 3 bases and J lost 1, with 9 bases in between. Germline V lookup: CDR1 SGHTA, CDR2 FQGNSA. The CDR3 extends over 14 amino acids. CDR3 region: CASSFRHENTEAFF. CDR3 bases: TGTGCCAGCAGCTTCCGGCACGAGAACACTGAAGCTTTCTTT.

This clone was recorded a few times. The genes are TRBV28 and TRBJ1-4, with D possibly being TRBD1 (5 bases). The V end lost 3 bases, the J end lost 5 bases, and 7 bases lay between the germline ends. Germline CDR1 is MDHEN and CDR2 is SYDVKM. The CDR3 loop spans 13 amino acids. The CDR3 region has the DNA TGTGCCAGCAGTTTCGGGGGAAATGAAAAACTGTTTTTT. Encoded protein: CASSFGGNEKLFF. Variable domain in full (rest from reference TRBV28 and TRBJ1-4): DVKVTQSSRYLVKRTGEKVFLECVQDMDHENMFWYRQDPGLGLRLIYFSYDVKMKEKGDIPEGYSVSREKKERFSLILESASTNQTSMYLCASSFGGNEKLFFGSGTQLSVL.

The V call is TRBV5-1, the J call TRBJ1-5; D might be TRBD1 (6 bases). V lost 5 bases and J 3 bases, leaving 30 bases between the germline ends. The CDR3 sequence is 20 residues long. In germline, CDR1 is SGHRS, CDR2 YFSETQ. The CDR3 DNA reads TGCGCCAGCAGTCCCCGGGGTCCGGGGGCGCCTGGAAGGTACAATCAGCCCCAGCATTTT. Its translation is CASSPRGPGAPGRYNQPQHF.

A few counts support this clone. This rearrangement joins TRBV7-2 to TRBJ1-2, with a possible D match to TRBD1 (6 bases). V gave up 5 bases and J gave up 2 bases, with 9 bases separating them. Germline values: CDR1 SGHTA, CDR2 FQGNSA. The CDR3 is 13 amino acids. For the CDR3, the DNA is TGTGCCAGCAGCGTCACAGGGAACTATGGCTACACCTTC. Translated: CASSVTGNYGYTF.

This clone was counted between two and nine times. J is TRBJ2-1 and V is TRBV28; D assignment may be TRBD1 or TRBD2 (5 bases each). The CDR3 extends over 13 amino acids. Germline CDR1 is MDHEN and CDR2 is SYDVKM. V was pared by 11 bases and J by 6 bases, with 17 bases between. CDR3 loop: CACSGPPGNEQFF. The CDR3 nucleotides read TGTGCCTGTTCGGGACCGCCGGGCAATGAGCAGTTCTTC.

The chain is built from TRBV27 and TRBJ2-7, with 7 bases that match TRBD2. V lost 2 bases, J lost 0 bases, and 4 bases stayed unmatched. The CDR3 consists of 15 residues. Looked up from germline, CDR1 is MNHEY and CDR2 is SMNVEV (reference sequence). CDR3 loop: CASSLTGGSSYEQYF. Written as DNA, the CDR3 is TGTGCCAGCAGTTTAACGGGAGGTAGCTCCTACGAGCAGTACTTC.

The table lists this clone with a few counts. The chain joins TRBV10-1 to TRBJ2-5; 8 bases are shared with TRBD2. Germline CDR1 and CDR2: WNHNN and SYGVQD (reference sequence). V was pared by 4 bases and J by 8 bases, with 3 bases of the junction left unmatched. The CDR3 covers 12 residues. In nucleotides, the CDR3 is TGCGCCAGCAGTGTAAGCGGGGGCACCCAGTACTTC. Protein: CASSVSGGTQYF.

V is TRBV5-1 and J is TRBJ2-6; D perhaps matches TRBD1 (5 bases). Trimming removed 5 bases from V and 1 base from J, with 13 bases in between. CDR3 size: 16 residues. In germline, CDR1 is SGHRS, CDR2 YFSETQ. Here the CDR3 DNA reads TGCGCCAGCAGTTCCCCAGGGCTTTCTGGGGCCAACGTCCTGACTTTC. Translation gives CASSSPGLSGANVLTF.

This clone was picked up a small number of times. DNA of the CDR3: TGTGCCAGCAGCTTCAACCCTCCCGCGAATGAGCAGTTCTTC. Translation: CASSFNPPANEQFF. V gene TRBV13 combines with J gene TRBJ2-1; D is uncertain. The V end lost 3 bases, the J end lost 7 bases, and 13 bases lay between the germline ends. This CDR3 spans 14 amino acids. Germline CDR1 PRHDT, CDR2 FYEKMQ (reference sequence).

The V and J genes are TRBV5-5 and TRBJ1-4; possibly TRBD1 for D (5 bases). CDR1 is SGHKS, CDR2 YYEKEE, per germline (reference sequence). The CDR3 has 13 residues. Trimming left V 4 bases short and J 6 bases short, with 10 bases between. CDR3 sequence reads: CASSGTDYEKLFF. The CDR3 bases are TGTGCCAGCAGCGGGACGGACTATGAAAAACTGTTTTTT.

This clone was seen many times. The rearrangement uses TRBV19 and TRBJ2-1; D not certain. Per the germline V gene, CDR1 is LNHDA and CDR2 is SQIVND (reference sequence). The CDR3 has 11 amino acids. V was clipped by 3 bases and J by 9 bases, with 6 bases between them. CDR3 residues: CASSIGIEQFF. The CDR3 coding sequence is TGTGCCAGTAGTATCGGAATTGAGCAGTTCTTC.

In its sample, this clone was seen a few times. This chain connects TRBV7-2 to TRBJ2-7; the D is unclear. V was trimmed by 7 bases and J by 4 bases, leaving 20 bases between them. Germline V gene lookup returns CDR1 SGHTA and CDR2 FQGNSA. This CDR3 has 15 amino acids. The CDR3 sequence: CASTISGELGYEQYF. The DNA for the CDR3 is TGTGCCAGCACCATCTCTGGCGAATTGGGTTACGAGCAGTACTTC.

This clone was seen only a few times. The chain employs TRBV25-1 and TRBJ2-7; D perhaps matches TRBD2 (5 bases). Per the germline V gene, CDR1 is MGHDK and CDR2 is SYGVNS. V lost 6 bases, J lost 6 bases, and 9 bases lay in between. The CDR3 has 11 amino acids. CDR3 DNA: TGTGCCAGCAGGACGGACTCCGAGCAGTACTTC. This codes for CASRTDSEQYF.

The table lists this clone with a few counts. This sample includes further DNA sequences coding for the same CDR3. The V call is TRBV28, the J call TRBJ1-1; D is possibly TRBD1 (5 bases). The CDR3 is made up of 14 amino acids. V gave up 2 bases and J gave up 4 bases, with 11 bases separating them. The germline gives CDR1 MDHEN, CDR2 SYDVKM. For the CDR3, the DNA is TGTGCCAGCAGTTTAGGGGGTCTTGGCACTGAAGCTTTCTTT. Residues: CASSLGGLGTEAFF.

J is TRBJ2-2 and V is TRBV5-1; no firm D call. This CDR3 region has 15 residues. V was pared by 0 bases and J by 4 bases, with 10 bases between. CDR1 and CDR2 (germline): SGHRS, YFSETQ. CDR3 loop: CASSLGLTRTGELFF. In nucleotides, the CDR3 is TGCGCCAGCAGCTTGGGTCTTACCCGCACCGGGGAGCTGTTTTTT.

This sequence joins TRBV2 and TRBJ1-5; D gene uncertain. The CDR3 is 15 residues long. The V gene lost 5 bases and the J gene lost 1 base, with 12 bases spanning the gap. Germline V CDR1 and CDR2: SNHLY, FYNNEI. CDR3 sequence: CASSRGTASNQPQHF. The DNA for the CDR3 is TGTGCCAGCAGTAGAGGTACAGCCAGCAATCAGCCCCAGCATTTT.

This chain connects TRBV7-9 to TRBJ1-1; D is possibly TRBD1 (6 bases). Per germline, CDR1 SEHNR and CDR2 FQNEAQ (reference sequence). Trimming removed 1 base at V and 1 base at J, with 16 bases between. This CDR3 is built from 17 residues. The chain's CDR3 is CASSLVPGGGPNTEAFF. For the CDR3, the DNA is TGTGCCAGCAGCTTAGTTCCTGGTGGGGGCCCGAACACTGAAGCTTTCTTT.

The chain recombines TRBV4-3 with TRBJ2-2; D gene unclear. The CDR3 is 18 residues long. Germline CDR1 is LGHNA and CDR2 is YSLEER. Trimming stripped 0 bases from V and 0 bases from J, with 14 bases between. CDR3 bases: TGCGCCAGCAGCCAAGATTTCCCGGCAAGGACGAACACCGGGGAGCTGTTTTTT. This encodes CASSQDFPARTNTGELFF.

DNA of the CDR3: TGTGCCAGCAGCTTGGACAGGGGGCAGAGAGATACGCAGTATTTT. Residues: CASSLDRGQRDTQYF. The genes are TRBV5-6 and TRBJ2-3; TRBD1 agrees at 9 bases. The length of the CDR3 is 15 residues. The germline gives CDR1 SGHDT, CDR2 YYEEEE. The trim removed 0 bases at V and 5 bases at J, leaving 4 bases unmatched.

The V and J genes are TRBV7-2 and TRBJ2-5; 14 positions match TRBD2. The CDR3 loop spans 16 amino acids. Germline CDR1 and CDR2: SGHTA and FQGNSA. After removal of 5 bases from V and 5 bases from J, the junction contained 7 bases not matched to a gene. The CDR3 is CASSPPTSGRGETQYF. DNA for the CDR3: TGTGCCAGCAGCCCCCCGACTAGCGGGAGGGGGGAGACCCAGTACTTC.

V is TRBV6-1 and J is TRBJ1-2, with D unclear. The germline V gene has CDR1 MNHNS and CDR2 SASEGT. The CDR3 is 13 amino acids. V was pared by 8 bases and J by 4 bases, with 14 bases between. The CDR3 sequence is CASYLQEVYGYTF. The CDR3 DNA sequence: TGTGCCAGCTACCTCCAAGAAGTCTATGGCTACACCTTC.

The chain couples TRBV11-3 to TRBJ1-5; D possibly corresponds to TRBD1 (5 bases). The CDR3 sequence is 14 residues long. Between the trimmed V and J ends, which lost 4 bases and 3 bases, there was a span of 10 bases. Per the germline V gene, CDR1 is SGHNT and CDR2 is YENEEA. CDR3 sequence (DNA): TGTGCCAGCAGCTCAGGACATTTCAATCAGCCCCAGCATTTT. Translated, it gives CASSSGHFNQPQHF.

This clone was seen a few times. The CDR3 spells CASRTGGTSPLHF. The DNA of the CDR3 is TGTGCCAGCAGGACAGGGGGCACTTCACCCCTCCACTTT. The J gene is TRBJ1-6, the V gene TRBV7-9, with 10 positions matching TRBD1. This CDR3 is built from 13 residues. V lost 6 bases, J lost 9 bases, and 2 bases stayed unmatched. Germline CDR1 reads SEHNR; CDR2 reads FQNEAQ (reference sequence).

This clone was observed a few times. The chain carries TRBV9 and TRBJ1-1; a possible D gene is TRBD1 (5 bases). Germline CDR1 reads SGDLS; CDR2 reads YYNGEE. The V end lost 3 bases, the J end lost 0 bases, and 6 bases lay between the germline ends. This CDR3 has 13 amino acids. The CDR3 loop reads CASSEQVNTEAFF. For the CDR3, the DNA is TGTGCCAGCAGCGAACAGGTGAACACTGAAGCTTTCTTT.

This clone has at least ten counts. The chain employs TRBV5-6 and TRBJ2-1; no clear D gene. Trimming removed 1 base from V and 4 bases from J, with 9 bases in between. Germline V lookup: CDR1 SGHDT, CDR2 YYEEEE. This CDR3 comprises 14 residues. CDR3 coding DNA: TGTGCCAGCAGCTTGAGTTCAAGATACAATGAGCAGTTCTTC. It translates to CASSLSSRYNEQFF.

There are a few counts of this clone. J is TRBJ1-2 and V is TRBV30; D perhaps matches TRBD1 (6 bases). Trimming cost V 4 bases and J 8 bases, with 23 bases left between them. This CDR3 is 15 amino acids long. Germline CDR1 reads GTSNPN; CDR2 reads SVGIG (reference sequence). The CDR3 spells CAWTKWGAQIYGYTF. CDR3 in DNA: TGTGCCTGGACCAAATGGGGGGCGCAGATCTACGGCTACACCTTC.

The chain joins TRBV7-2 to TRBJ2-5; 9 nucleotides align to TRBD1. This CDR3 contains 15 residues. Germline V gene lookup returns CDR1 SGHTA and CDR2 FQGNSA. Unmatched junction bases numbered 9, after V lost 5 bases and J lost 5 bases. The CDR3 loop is CASSRSTGGEETQYF. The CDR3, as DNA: TGTGCCAGCAGCCGGAGTACAGGGGGCGAGGAGACCCAGTACTTC.

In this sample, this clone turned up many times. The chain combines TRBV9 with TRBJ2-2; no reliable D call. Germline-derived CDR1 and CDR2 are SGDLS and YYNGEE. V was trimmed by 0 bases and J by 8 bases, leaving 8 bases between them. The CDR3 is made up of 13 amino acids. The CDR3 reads CASSVDTDGELFF. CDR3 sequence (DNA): TGTGCCAGCAGCGTAGATACCGATGGGGAGCTGTTTTTT.

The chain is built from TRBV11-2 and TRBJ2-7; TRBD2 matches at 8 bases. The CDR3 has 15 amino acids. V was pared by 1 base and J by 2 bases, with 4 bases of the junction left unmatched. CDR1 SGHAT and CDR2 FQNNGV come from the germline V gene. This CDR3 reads CASSLAGAGAYEQYF. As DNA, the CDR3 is TGTGCCAGCAGCTTAGCCGGAGCGGGGGCCTACGAGCAGTACTTC.

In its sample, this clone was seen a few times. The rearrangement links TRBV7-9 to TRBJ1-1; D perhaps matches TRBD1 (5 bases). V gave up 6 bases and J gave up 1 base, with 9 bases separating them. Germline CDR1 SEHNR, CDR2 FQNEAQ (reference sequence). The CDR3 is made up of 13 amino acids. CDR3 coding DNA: TGTGCCAGCAGTCAACAGGAGAACACTGAAGCTTTCTTT. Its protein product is CASSQQENTEAFF.